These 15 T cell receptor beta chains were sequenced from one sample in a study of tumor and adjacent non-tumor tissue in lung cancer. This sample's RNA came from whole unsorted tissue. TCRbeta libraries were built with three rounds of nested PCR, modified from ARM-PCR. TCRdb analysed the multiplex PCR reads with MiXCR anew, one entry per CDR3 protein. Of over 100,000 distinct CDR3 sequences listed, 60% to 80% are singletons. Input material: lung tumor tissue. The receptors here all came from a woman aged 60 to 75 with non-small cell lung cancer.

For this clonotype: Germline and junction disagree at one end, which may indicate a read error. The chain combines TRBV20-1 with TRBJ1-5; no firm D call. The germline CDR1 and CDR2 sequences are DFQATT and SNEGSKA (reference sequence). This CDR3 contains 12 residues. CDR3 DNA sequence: TGCAGTGTCGGGAGACACAAACAGCCCCAACATTTT. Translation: CSVGRHKQPQHF.

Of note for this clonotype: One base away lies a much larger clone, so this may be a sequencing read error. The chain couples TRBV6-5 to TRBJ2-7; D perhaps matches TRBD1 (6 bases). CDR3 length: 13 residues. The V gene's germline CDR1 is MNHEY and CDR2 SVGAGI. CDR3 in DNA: TGTGCCAGCAGAGGGGGTTGGGGCTACGAGGAGTACTTC. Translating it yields CASRGGWGYEEYF.

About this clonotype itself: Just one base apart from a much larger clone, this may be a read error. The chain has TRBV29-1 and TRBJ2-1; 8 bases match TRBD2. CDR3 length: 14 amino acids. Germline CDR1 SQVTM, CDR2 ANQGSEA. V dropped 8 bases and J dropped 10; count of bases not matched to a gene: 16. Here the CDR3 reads CSTVWSGAGGEQFF. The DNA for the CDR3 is TGCAGCACGGTGTGGAGCGGGGCGGGGGGCGAGCAGTTCTTC.

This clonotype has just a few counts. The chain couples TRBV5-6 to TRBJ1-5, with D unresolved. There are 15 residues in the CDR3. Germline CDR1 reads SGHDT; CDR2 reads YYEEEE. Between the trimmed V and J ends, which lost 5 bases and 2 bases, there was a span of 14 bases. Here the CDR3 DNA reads TGTGCCAGCAGTTACACTCAGGCAGGCAATCAGCCCCAGCATTTT. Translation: CASSYTQAGNQPQHF.

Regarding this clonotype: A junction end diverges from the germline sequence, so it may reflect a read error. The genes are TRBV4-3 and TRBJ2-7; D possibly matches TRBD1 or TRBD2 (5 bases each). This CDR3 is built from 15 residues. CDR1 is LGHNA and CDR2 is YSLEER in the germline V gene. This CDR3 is CAGNQDRGGTYEQHF. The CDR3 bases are TGCGCCGGCAACCAAGATCGAGGTGGGACCTACGAGCAGCACTTC.

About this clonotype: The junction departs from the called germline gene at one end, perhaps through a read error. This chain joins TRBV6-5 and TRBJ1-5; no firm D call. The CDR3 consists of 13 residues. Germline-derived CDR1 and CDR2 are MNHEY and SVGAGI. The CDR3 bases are TGTGCCAGCAGAAATACGCTCGGGGAGCCCCATCATTTT. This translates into CASRNTLGEPHHF.

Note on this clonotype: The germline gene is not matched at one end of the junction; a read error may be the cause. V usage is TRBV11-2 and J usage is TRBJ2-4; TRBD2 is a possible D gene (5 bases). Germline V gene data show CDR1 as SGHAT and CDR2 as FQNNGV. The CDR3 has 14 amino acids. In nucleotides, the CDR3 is TGTACCAGCAGCCCCACCGGGATAGAAAACATTCACTACTTC. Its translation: CTSSPTGIENIHYF.

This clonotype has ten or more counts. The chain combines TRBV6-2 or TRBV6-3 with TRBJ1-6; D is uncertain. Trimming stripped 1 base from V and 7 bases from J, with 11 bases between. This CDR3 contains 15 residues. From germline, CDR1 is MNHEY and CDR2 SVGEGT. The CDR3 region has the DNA TGTGCCAGCAGTTACTTTAGGATTGAAAATTCACCCCTCCACTTT. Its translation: CASSYFRIENSPLHF.

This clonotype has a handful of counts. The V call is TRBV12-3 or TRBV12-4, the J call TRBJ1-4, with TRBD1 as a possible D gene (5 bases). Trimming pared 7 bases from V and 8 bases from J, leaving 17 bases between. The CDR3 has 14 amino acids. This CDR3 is CASISYGAGEKLFF. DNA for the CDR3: TGTGCCAGCATTTCCTATGGGGCAGGGGAAAAACTGTTTTTT.

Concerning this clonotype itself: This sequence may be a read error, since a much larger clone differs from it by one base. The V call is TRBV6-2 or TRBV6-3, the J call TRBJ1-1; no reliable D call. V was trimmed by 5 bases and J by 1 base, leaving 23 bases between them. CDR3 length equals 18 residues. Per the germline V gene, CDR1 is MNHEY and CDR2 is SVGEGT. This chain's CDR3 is CASSPSPPPGKGNTEAFF. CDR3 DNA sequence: TGTGCCAGCAGTCCCAGTCCACCCCCGGGAAAGGGGAACACTGAAGCTTTCTTT.

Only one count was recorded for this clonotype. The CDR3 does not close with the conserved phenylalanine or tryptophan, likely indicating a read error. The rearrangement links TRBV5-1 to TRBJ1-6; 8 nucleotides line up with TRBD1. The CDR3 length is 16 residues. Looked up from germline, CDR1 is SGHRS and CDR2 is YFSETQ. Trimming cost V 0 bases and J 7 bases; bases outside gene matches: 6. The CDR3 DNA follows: TGCGCCAGCAGCTTGGAACTAGGGACAGGCAATTCACCCCTCCACTAT. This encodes CASSLELGTGNSPLHY.

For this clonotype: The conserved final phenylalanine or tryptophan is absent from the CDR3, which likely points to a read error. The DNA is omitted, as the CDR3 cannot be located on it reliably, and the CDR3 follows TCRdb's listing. The CDR3 reads CASSLNHLDIQHL. The chain carries TRBV11-3 and TRBJ2-4. The CDR3 comprises 13 residues, both ends counted. Germline V CDR1 and CDR2: SGHNT, YENEEA.

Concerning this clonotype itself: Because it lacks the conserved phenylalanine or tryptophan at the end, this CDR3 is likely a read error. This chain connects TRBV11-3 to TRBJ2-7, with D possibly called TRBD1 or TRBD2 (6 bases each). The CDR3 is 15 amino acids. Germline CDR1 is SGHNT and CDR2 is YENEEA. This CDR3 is CACSLRQGTSYEQYL. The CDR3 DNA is TGTGCCTGCAGCTTGCGGCAGGGGACTTCTTATGAGCAGTACTTA.

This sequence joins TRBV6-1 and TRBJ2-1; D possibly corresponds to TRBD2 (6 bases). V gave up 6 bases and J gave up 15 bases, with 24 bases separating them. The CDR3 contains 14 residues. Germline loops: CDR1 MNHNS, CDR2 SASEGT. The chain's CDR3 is CASSAPLKGGPLFF. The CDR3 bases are TGTGCCAGCAGCGCTCCCCTCAAGGGAGGCCCATTGTTCTTC.

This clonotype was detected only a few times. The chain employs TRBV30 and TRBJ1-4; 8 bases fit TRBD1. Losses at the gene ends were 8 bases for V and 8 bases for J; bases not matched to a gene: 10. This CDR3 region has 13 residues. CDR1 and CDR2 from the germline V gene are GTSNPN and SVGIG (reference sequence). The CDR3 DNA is TGTGCCCACCGGACAGGGTTTGAGGAAAAACTGTTTTTT. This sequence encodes CAHRTGFEEKLFF.